This T cell receptor beta chain is drawn from a study of siplizumab effects on memory and regulatory T cells. The repertoire was sequenced with immunoSEQ multiplex PCR; TCRdb's copy has only in-frame clones and lacks some. The data show 94,000 or so clones, with more than 85% seen just once and 6.5% held by the top ten. This sequence originates from a human donor in good health. The sequencing sample was made of CD8+ T cells sorted from blood.

As DNA, the CDR3 is TGTGCCAGCAGTTTGTGGCCGGGAGCCTCCTACAATGAGCAGTTCTTC. Translating it yields CASSLWPGASYNEQFF. The chain has TRBV27 and TRBJ2-1; tentative D call: TRBD2 (6 bases). The CDR3 spans 16 residues. Trimming pared 3 bases from V and 0 bases from J, leaving 12 bases between. Germline V gives CDR1 MNHEY, CDR2 SMNVEV (reference sequence).